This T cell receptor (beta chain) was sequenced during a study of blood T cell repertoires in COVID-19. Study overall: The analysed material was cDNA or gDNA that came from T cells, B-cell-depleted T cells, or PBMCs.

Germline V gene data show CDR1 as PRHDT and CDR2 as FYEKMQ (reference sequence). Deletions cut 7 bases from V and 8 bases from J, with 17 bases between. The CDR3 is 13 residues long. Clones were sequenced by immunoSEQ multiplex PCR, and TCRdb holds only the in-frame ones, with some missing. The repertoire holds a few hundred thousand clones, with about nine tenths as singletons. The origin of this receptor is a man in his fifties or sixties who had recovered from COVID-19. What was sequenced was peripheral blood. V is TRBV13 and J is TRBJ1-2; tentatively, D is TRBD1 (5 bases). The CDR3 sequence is CASTVRGGWGYTF. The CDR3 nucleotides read TGTGCCAGCACCGTCCGCGGGGGTTGGGGCTACACCTTC.